The present T cell receptor beta chain was sequenced within a study of early T cells in non-severe SARS-CoV-2 infection. V trimming: 7 bases; J trimming: 7 bases; junction bases outside the gene matches: 16. The CDR3 spans 16 residues. This clonotype has a count of ten or more. Molecules of cDNA were individually given unique molecular identifiers that were attached to them. TCRdb recomputed calls from the 5' RACE reads with MiXCR, one row per CDR3 protein. The sample shows 50,000 or so distinct CDR3 sequences, over 7% of them seen only once. The sequencing input was whole blood. This rearrangement joins TRBV12-3 or TRBV12-4 to TRBJ2-1, with 7 bases matching TRBD1. The receptor comes from an adult who was a healthcare worker with PCR-confirmed SARS-CoV-2 infection or an uninfected control (not recorded which). CDR3 DNA: TGTGCCAGCACCGAAGCTGGACAGGACCGGGCGAATGAGCAGTTCTTC. Amino acids: CASTEAGQDRANEQFF.